This T cell receptor beta chain was recovered during a study of blood T cells in healthy people across ages. Study-level points and caveats: Per million T cells, TCR beta diversity dropped about linearly as age rose.

With a J-beta primer mix and a sample-barcoded 5' primer, a second PCR ran roughly 6 to 12 cycles. TCRdb used MiXCR to reprocess the 5' RACE reads, holding one entry per CDR3 protein. The repertoire holds almost 300,000 distinct CDR3 sequences, with 25% to 30% as singletons. To note about this clonotype: Antigen specificity is unknown.

The CDR3 is 16 residues long. Germline CDR1 SEHNR, CDR2 FQNEAQ (reference sequence). The V and J ends lost 1 base and 3 bases respectively, with 15 bases between them. A minimum of 5.5 micrograms of total RNA was extracted per sample. Sequenced input: blood. The TCR sequence derives from a woman between 70 and 85 years old in good health. The V and J genes are TRBV7-9 and TRBJ2-5; TRBD2 is a possible D gene (6 bases). Here the CDR3 DNA reads TGTGCCAGCAGCTTAGTTGACGGAGGGTTCAAAGAGACCCAGTACTTC. Translated: CASSLVDGGFKETQYF.